A single sample gave rise to the 10 T cell receptor beta chains below, sequenced in a study of chronic HIV infection and antiretroviral therapy. One entry per CDR3 protein, called by TCRdb with MiXCR from the 5' RACE reads. The profile shows about 31,000 distinct CDR3 sequences, about 9.6% of them singletons. The specimen sequenced was peripheral blood. All receptors come from an adult who had HIV and had not received antiretroviral therapy, or was an uninfected healthy control (not recorded which).

This clonotype was observed at least ten times. The chain carries TRBV20-1 and TRBJ1-1, with TRBD1 matching 8 bases. The germline CDR1 and CDR2 sequences are DFQATT and SNEGSKA (reference sequence). The ends lost 6 bases at V and 4 bases at J; junction bases unmatched: 7. The CDR3 covers 13 residues. Here the CDR3 DNA reads TGCAGTGCAAGGACAGGGAGGGGCACTGAAGCTTTCTTT. It codes for CSARTGRGTEAFF.

This clonotype was found a few times. The chain employs TRBV25-1 and TRBJ1-5; no firm D call. This CDR3 is 11 amino acids long. V lost 8 bases and J 4 bases, leaving 6 bases between the germline ends. Per germline, CDR1 MGHDK and CDR2 SYGVNS. The CDR3: CASGRNQPQHF. In DNA form, the CDR3 reads TGTGCCAGCGGCCGTAATCAGCCCCAGCATTTT.

This clonotype was recorded many times. This chain connects TRBV20-1 to TRBJ2-3, with 8 bases fitting TRBD2. The CDR3 runs 13 residues. Trimming at V came to 5 bases and at J to 6 bases, leaving 7 bases not matched to a gene. Germline V gene lookup returns CDR1 DFQATT and CDR2 SNEGSKA (reference sequence). In DNA, the CDR3 is TGCAGTGCTTACGGGGGGGCAAGGGATACGCAGTATTTT. Protein: CSAYGGARDTQYF.

The sample holds many counts of this clonotype. This sequence joins TRBV2 and TRBJ2-1; 9 nucleotides align to TRBD1. The CDR3 spans 16 residues. V lost 6 bases and J lost 4; bases outside the gene matches: 10. Germline CDR1 SNHLY, CDR2 FYNNEI. The DNA of the CDR3 is TGTGCCAGCAGACCGGGACAGGGAAGTTGGTACAATGAGCAGTTCTTC. Encoded protein: CASRPGQGSWYNEQFF.

In this sample, this clonotype turned up many times. The rearrangement joins TRBV6-2 or TRBV6-3 to TRBJ2-2; D not resolved. CDR3 length: 15 residues. Germline V gives CDR1 MNHEY, CDR2 SVGEGT. The V end was cut by 4 bases, the J end by 4 bases, with 13 bases between. In DNA form, the CDR3 reads TGTGCCAGCAGTTTCTTCCCGGATCCCACCGGGGAGCTGTTTTTT. Residues: CASSFFPDPTGELFF.

Ten or more counts support this clonotype. V and J are TRBV14 and TRBJ2-7; a possible D gene is TRBD2 (6 bases). Germline values: CDR1 SGHDN, CDR2 FVKESK. The CDR3 is made up of 16 amino acids. V was shortened by 2 bases and J by 3 bases, with 17 bases between the two germline ends. This CDR3 reads CASSQTLASEDYEQYF. The CDR3 DNA reads as TGTGCCAGCAGCCAAACCTTGGCTAGCGAAGACTACGAGCAGTACTTC.

This sequence joins TRBV2 and TRBJ2-1; D gene uncertain. The CDR3 extends over 15 amino acids. V shed 0 bases and J shed 7 bases, with 13 bases lying between them. CDR1 SNHLY and CDR2 FYNNEI come from the germline V gene. The CDR3 region is CASSEAVRTLNEQFF. Written as DNA, the CDR3 is TGTGCCAGCAGTGAAGCTGTGCGGACCTTGAATGAGCAGTTCTTC.

CDR3 coding DNA: TGTGCCAGCAGTTACCGGGACAACACTGAAGCTTTCTTT. Protein: CASSYRDNTEAFF. The V call is TRBV6-2 or TRBV6-3, the J call TRBJ1-1; D is possibly TRBD1 (5 bases). The CDR3 covers 13 residues. V was trimmed by 2 bases and J by 2 bases, leaving 6 bases between them. Germline V gene sequence: CDR1 MNHEY, CDR2 SVGEGT.

This clonotype was observed at least ten times. The gene calls are TRBV29-1 and TRBJ1-1; D might be TRBD1 (6 bases). CDR1 is SQVTM and CDR2 is ANQGSEA in the germline V gene. Trimming took off 6 bases at V and 5 bases at J, with 19 bases between the two ends. CDR3 length equals 14 residues. This chain's CDR3 is CSVGDISGGTEAFF. CDR3 nucleotides: TGCAGCGTCGGGGACATCTCGGGAGGGACTGAAGCTTTCTTT.

This clonotype was recorded at least ten times. The chain is built from TRBV18 and TRBJ2-7; the match to TRBD1 covers 9 bases. J was trimmed by 2 bases and V by 0 bases; bases with no gene match: 5. Germline CDR1 KGHSH, CDR2 LQKENI. CDR3 size: 16 residues. The CDR3 reads CASSPPWTGETYEQYF. In DNA form, the CDR3 reads TGTGCCAGCTCACCACCATGGACAGGGGAAACCTACGAGCAGTACTTC. Together with reference TRBV18 and TRBJ2-7, the CDR3 gives the full variable domain: NAGVMQNPRHLVRRRGQEARLRCSPMKGHSHVYWYRQLPEEGLKFMVYLQKENIIDESGMPKERFSAEFPKEGPSILRIQQVVRGDSAAYFCASSPPWTGETYEQYFGPGTRLTVT.